Listed below are T cell receptor beta chains from one sample, sequenced in a study of Ad26.COV2.S vaccination and SARS-CoV-2 variants. Here immunoSEQ multiplex PCR was the method, and the copy in TCRdb shows in-frame clones only, minus some. In the table there are roughly 300,000 clones, 75% to 90% of which are singletons. Here the sequenced sample was peripheral blood, taken in a trial of Ad26.COV2.S vaccine versus placebo. These receptors were obtained from a person between 18 and 59 years old who received the Ad26.COV2.S COVID-19 vaccine or a placebo. Each CDR3 is given with its conserved first and last residue. D genes are given only for firm matches. A clone size is listed for some rows: how often the clone was seen (once, few, many), or a class if it is expanded.

J | size | D | V | CDR3 | DNA
TRBJ1-2 | - | - | TRBV6-6 | CASSYVGGYTF | TGTGCCAGCAGTTACGTGGGAGGCTACACCTTC
TRBJ2-1 | - | - | TRBV4-3 | CASSPGALNPYNEQFF | TGCGCCAGCAGCCCAGGGGCACTAAACCCCTACAATGAGCAGTTCTTC
TRBJ1-4 | - | - | TRBV19 | CASSISQVNEKLFF | TGTGCCAGTAGCATAAGCCAGGTTAATGAAAAACTGTTTTTT
TRBJ2-5 | - | TRBD2 | TRBV5-5 | CASSFVRGGRETQYF | TGTGCCAGCAGCTTTGTGCGGGGGGGCCGGGAGACCCAGTACTTC
TRBJ2-1 | - | TRBD1 | TRBV7-3 | CASSFDRANEQFF | TGTGCCAGCAGTTTTGACAGGGCCAATGAGCAGTTCTTC
TRBJ1-5 | - | TRBD1 | TRBV19 | CASQQGTQPQHF | TGTGCCAGCCAACAGGGGACACAGCCCCAGCATTTT
TRBJ2-5 | - | TRBD2 | TRBV24-1 | CATSSARGVETQYF | TGTGCCACCAGTTCAGCCCGGGGGGTGGAGACCCAGTACTTC
TRBJ2-3 | - | TRBD2 | TRBV10-3 | CAIEPSFKLAGESRTDTQYF | TGTGCCATCGAACCGTCCTTTAAACTAGCGGGGGAGTCCCGCACAGATACGCAGTATTTT
TRBJ2-4 | - | TRBD1 | TRBV6-5 | CASSPQGAAKNIQYF | TGTGCCAGCAGTCCACAGGGGGCGGCCAAAAACATTCAGTACTTC
TRBJ2-7 | - | TRBD2 | TRBV5-4 | CAYSVERGYEQYF | TGTGCCTACAGCGTGGAGCGGGGCTACGAGCAGTACTTC
TRBJ2-1 | - | - | TRBV29-1 | CSVEIWVSSYNEQFF | TGCAGCGTTGAAATATGGGTATCTTCCTACAATGAGCAGTTCTTC
TRBJ1-5 | - | - | TRBV6-1 | CASSELESQPQHF | TGTGCCAGCAGTGAATTAGAGAGTCAGCCCCAGCATTTT
TRBJ2-4 | - | - | TRBV7-3 | CASSSYGVAKNIQYF | TGTGCCAGCAGCTCGTACGGGGTAGCCAAAAACATTCAGTACTTC
TRBJ2-2 | - | - | TRBV3-1/TRBV3-2 | CASSPTRVGAGELFF | TGTGCCAGCAGCCCTACTAGGGTTGGGGCCGGGGAGCTGTTTTTT
TRBJ2-2 | - | - | TRBV12-3/TRBV12-4 | CASRRIGELFF | TGTGCCAGCAGGCGAATCGGGGAGCTGTTTTTT
TRBJ2-3 | - | TRBD2 | TRBV5-6 | CASSFPSGGTTDTQYF | TGTGCCAGCAGCTTCCCTAGCGGGGGGACCACAGATACGCAGTATTTT
TRBJ2-7 | - | TRBD1 | TRBV6-5 | CASRTGTGGAYEQYF | TGTGCCAGCAGAACCGGGACAGGGGGAGCCTACGAGCAGTACTTC
TRBJ2-5 | - | - | TRBV11-2 | CASSYDQETQYF | TGTGCCAGCAGCTACGATCAAGAGACCCAGTACTTC
TRBJ2-7 | - | - | TRBV11-3 | CASSKGADYEQYF | TGTGCCAGCAGCAAAGGAGCTGACTACGAGCAGTACTTC
TRBJ1-5 | - | TRBD1 | TRBV10-1 | CASSPDRGSNQPQHF | TGCGCCAGCAGCCCGGACAGGGGCTCGAATCAGCCCCAGCATTTT
TRBJ2-2 | few | - | TRBV21-1 | CATLGTSGQNTGELFF | TGTGCCACCCTGGGGACTAGCGGGCAGAACACCGGGGAGCTGTTTTTT
TRBJ2-7 | - | - | TRBV5-5 | CASSLGVQAYEQYF | TGTGCCAGCAGCTTGGGGGTACAGGCCTACGAGCAGTACTTC
TRBJ1-1 | - | TRBD1 | TRBV7-6 | CASSLWETGSAEAFF | TGTGCCAGCAGCTTATGGGAGACAGGGTCAGCTGAAGCTTTCTTT
TRBJ2-5 | - | TRBD1 | TRBV11-2 | CASSLEQGFETQYF | TGTGCCAGCAGCTTAGAACAGGGGTTTGAGACCCAGTACTTC
TRBJ2-7 | - | - | TRBV21-1 | CASSPLTAYEQYF | TGTGCCAGCAGCCCTCTGACGGCCTACGAGCAGTACTTC
TRBJ2-1 | - | - | TRBV28 | CASSYRNSYNEQFF | TGTGCCAGCAGCTATAGGAATTCCTACAATGAGCAGTTCTTC
TRBJ1-6 | - | - | TRBV5-6 | CASRYDRDNENSPLHF | TGTGCCAGCAGATATGACCGGGACAATGAAAATTCACCCCTCCACTTT
TRBJ1-5 | - | - | TRBV6-5 | CASSYRQDAGNQPQHF | TGTGCCAGCAGTTACCGGCAGGATGCAGGCAATCAGCCCCAGCATTTT
TRBJ2-5 | - | - | TRBV6-2/TRBV6-3 | CASSYSGLNQETQYF | TGTGCCAGCAGTTACTCCGGACTGAATCAAGAGACCCAGTACTTC
TRBJ2-1 | - | TRBD2 | TRBV13 | CASSSGLAGVNEQFF | TGTGCCAGCAGCTCGGGACTAGCGGGAGTAAATGAGCAGTTCTTC
TRBJ2-1 | few | - | TRBV12-3/TRBV12-4 | CASSLGPYNEQFF | TGTGCCAGCAGTTTAGGTCCCTACAATGAGCAGTTCTTC
TRBJ2-2 | - | - | TRBV10-3 | CAGATIANTGELFF | TGTGCCGGCGCCACTATCGCGAACACCGGGGAGCTGTTTTTT
TRBJ2-3 | - | - | TRBV7-2 | CASSLRDGLTDTQYF | TGTGCCAGCAGCTTGAGGGACGGTCTCACAGATACGCAGTATTTT
TRBJ2-7 | - | TRBD1 | TRBV19 | CASSVFSGTGAVTYEQYF | TGTGCCAGTAGTGTCTTCTCCGGGACAGGGGCCGTTACCTACGAGCAGTACTTC
TRBJ1-4 | - | - | TRBV3-1/TRBV3-2 | CASSPSALNEKLFF | TGTGCCAGCAGCCCAAGCGCCCTTAATGAAAAACTGTTTTTT
TRBJ2-1 | - | TRBD1 | TRBV7-9 | CASSLGRTGWYNEQFF | TGTGCCAGCAGCTTAGGTAGGACAGGGTGGTACAATGAGCAGTTCTTC
TRBJ1-1 | - | - | TRBV11-2 | CASSLRAETEAFF | TGTGCCAGCAGCTTAAGGGCGGAAACTGAAGCTTTCTTT
TRBJ2-7 | - | TRBD2 | TRBV27 | CASRPGTSGTHEQYF | TGTGCCAGCAGACCCGGGACTAGCGGGACCCACGAGCAGTACTTC
TRBJ1-5 | - | TRBD1 | TRBV6-2/TRBV6-3 | CASSYHRDSYYQHF | TGTGCCAGCAGTTACCACCGGGACAGCTACTACCAGCATTTT
TRBJ2-1 | once | TRBD2 | TRBV24-1 | CATSDSTGGAYNEQFF | TGTGCCACCAGTGATTCAACGGGGGGGGCCTACAATGAGCAGTTCTTC
TRBJ1-1 | - | - | TRBV6-5 | CASLDMNTEAFF | TGTGCCAGCCTTGATATGAACACTGAAGCTTTCTTT
TRBJ1-1 | - | TRBD1 | TRBV9 | CASSVGTGKSTEAFF | TGTGCCAGCAGCGTAGGGACAGGAAAGAGCACTGAAGCTTTCTTT